The 32 T cell receptor beta chains below come from one sample, sequenced in a study of blood T cell repertoires in COVID-19. Produced via immunoSEQ multiplex PCR; TCRdb's table is partial and in-frame only. Among more than 200,000 clones listed, about 88% were seen once. The sequencing sample was made of peripheral blood. Receptors were obtained from a middle-aged woman who had recovered from COVID-19.

The chain has TRBV5-5 and TRBJ1-6; TRBD1 matches 7 bases. From germline, CDR1 is SGHKS and CDR2 YYEKEE (reference sequence). The CDR3 has 16 residues. Trimming at V came to 5 bases and at J to 9 bases, leaving 14 bases not matched to a gene. The CDR3 spells CASRSGQAWGGSPLHF. The CDR3 region has the DNA TGTGCCAGCAGGTCCGGACAGGCTTGGGGCGGTTCACCCCTCCACTTT.

This rearrangement joins TRBV15 to TRBJ2-7, with 15 bases that match TRBD2. This CDR3 contains 13 residues. Germline V gene data show CDR1 as LNHNV and CDR2 as YYDKDF (reference sequence). Trimming cost V 11 bases and J 4 bases; bases outside gene matches: 3. CDR3 bases: TGTGCCTCGGGACTAGCGGGAGGATACGAGCAGTACTTC. Its protein is CASGLAGGYEQYF.

The V gene is TRBV7-9, the J gene TRBJ1-2; D call uncertain. This CDR3 contains 14 residues. V lost 5 bases, J lost 3 bases, and 13 bases lay in between. The V gene's germline CDR1 is SEHNR and CDR2 FQNEAQ (reference sequence). This CDR3 reads CASSTHTVHYGYTF. The DNA for the CDR3 is TGTGCCAGCAGCACGCATACAGTCCACTATGGCTACACCTTC.

The J gene is TRBJ1-4, the V gene TRBV30, with D possibly being TRBD1 (5 bases). V was trimmed by 8 bases and J by 7 bases, leaving 11 bases between them. Germline CDR1 and CDR2: GTSNPN and SVGIG (reference sequence). The CDR3 runs to 11 residues. Here the CDR3 DNA reads TGTGCCCTAGACAGTCGTGAAAAACTGTTTTTT. Protein product: CALDSREKLFF.

V usage is TRBV19 and J usage is TRBJ2-1, with D possibly matching TRBD2 (6 bases). Germline lookup yields CDR1 LNHDA and CDR2 SQIVND (reference sequence). This CDR3 region has 16 residues. V was shortened by 6 bases and J by 0 bases, with 15 bases between the two germline ends. The CDR3 DNA reads TGTGCCAGTAGCGGCGATCGGGAGAGCTCCTACAATGAGCAGTTCTTC. Its translation: CASSGDRESSYNEQFF.

This clone came up a few times. V and J are TRBV27 and TRBJ2-7, with 7 bases fitting TRBD2. CDR1 and CDR2 from the germline V gene are MNHEY and SMNVEV (reference sequence). J gave up 2 bases and V 2 bases, and 6 bases lay outside the gene matches. This CDR3 has 15 residues. As DNA, the CDR3 is TGTGCCAGCAGTTTACAGGCTAGCGGTACCTACGAGCAGTACTTC. Its protein product is CASSLQASGTYEQYF.

This clone was detected once. The genes are TRBV7-3 and TRBJ1-2; D might be TRBD1 (5 bases). Trimming removed 2 bases from V and 4 bases from J, with 11 bases in between. The CDR3 runs to 14 residues. CDR1 SGHTA and CDR2 FQGTGA come from the germline V gene. The CDR3 protein is CASSLGGVGYGYTF. For the CDR3, the DNA is TGTGCCAGCAGCTTAGGAGGGGTGGGCTATGGCTACACCTTC.

This chain links TRBV5-1 with TRBJ2-7; 8 nucleotides align to TRBD1. Per germline, CDR1 SGHRS and CDR2 YFSETQ. After removal of 4 bases from V and 2 bases from J, the junction contained 8 bases not matched to a gene. CDR3 length equals 15 residues. The CDR3 DNA sequence: TGCGCCAGCAGCCTCGCGGGACAGGTAGCCTACGAGCAGTACTTC. This gives the protein CASSLAGQVAYEQYF.

This clone came up a few times. The V call is TRBV28, the J call TRBJ2-7; TRBD1 matches at 9 bases. The CDR3 has 16 residues. The ends lost 2 bases at V and 2 bases at J; junction bases unmatched: 7. The germline V gene encodes CDR1 MDHEN and CDR2 SYDVKM. The CDR3 is CASSLAQGAIPYEQYF. CDR3 DNA: TGTGCCAGCAGTTTAGCACAGGGGGCTATCCCCTACGAGCAGTACTTC.

This rearrangement joins TRBV29-1 to TRBJ1-4; 7 positions match TRBD1. The junction had 6 bases not matched to a gene; V was cut back by 7 bases and J by 7 bases. Per germline, CDR1 SQVTM and CDR2 ANQGSEA. This CDR3 comprises 12 residues. The CDR3 spells CSGKGASEKLFF. CDR3 in DNA: TGCAGCGGTAAGGGGGCCAGTGAAAAACTGTTTTTT.

The CDR3 spells CASRLQGRETQYF. DNA for the CDR3: TGTGCCAGCAGACTACAGGGCCGGGAGACCCAGTACTTC. This sequence joins TRBV28 and TRBJ2-5, with D perhaps TRBD1 (6 bases). The CDR3 contains 13 residues. Germline CDR1 is MDHEN and CDR2 is SYDVKM. Trimming pared 6 bases from V and 5 bases from J, leaving 13 bases between.

The chain employs TRBV5-4 and TRBJ1-2; D possibly corresponds to TRBD1 (6 bases). Germline-derived CDR1 and CDR2 are SGHNT and YYREEE (reference sequence). The CDR3 length is 14 residues. V dropped 4 bases and J dropped 6 bases, with 16 bases sitting between them. The CDR3 is CASSPRWQGNGYTF. The CDR3 DNA follows: TGTGCCAGCAGCCCTCGTTGGCAGGGGAATGGCTACACCTTC.

This rearrangement joins TRBV19 to TRBJ1-3; D remains ambiguous. The CDR3 contains 14 residues. Trimming removed 4 bases at V and 2 bases at J, with 9 bases between. Germline CDR1 reads LNHDA; CDR2 reads SQIVND (reference sequence). As DNA, the CDR3 is TGTGCCAGTAGTACGGGGTTCCCTGGAAACACCATATATTTT. Its translation: CASSTGFPGNTIYF.

V gene TRBV28 combines with J gene TRBJ1-2, with D perhaps TRBD1 (5 bases). The germline V and J ends were trimmed by 10 bases and 8 bases, with 20 bases remaining between them. The germline gives CDR1 MDHEN, CDR2 SYDVKM. This CDR3 region has 13 residues. As DNA, the CDR3 is TGTGCCACCCACCCTGCGGGGCCGATGGGCTACACCTTC. Protein product: CATHPAGPMGYTF.

The gene calls are TRBV30 and TRBJ1-2; D might be TRBD1 (6 bases). Trimming took 8 bases from V and 5 from J, leaving 15 bases between them. The CDR3 is 12 amino acids. Germline V gene lookup returns CDR1 GTSNPN and CDR2 SVGIG (reference sequence). The CDR3 here is CALNRVRYGYTF. CDR3 nucleotides: TGTGCCCTCAACAGGGTACGTTATGGCTACACCTTC.

Remarks on this clone: The same CDR3 is also encoded by other DNA sequences in this sample. The CDR3 DNA is TGCGCCAGCAGCCAAGATCGGGCCTACGAGCAGTACTTC. Its protein product is CASSQDRAYEQYF. The genes are TRBV4-3 and TRBJ2-7; D is undetermined. Trimming pared 0 bases from V and 2 bases from J, leaving 5 bases between. Germline loops: CDR1 LGHNA, CDR2 YSLEER. This CDR3 spans 13 amino acids.

V is TRBV28 and J is TRBJ1-4; tentative D call: TRBD1 (5 bases). V was shortened by 3 bases and J by 6 bases, with 11 bases between the two germline ends. The CDR3 contains 14 residues. CDR1 is MDHEN and CDR2 is SYDVKM in the germline V gene. Here the CDR3 reads CASSFGGTDEKLFF. CDR3 nucleotides: TGTGCCAGCAGTTTCGGGGGAACGGATGAAAAACTGTTTTTT.

This chain joins TRBV12-3 or TRBV12-4 and TRBJ2-7; 10 bases agree with TRBD2. CDR3 length equals 13 residues. With V trimmed by 8 bases and J by 2 bases, 3 bases remained unmatched. The CDR3 protein is CASRTSGTYEQYF. In DNA form, the CDR3 reads TGTGCCAGCCGGACTAGCGGAACCTACGAGCAGTACTTC.

This chain joins TRBV19 and TRBJ2-7; 8 nucleotides line up with TRBD1. Germline CDR1 is LNHDA and CDR2 is SQIVND (reference sequence). V shed 6 bases, J shed 3 bases, and the junction held 10 bases outside the gene matches. The CDR3 contains 15 residues. The CDR3 nucleotides read TGTGCCAGTAGGGATAGGGGACAGGCGCGCTACGAGCAGTACTTC. Protein: CASRDRGQARYEQYF.

This clone was picked up one time. This chain uses TRBV18 with TRBJ1-1; a weak D match, TRBD1 (5 bases). V lost 2 bases, J lost 4 bases, and 17 bases lay in between. This CDR3 is 16 amino acids long. Germline V gene data show CDR1 as KGHSH and CDR2 as LQKENI. For the CDR3, the DNA is TGTGCCAGCTCACCAAACACCAGGGAGGGAGCCACTGAAGCTTTCTTT. Protein product: CASSPNTREGATEAFF.

V usage is TRBV11-1 and J usage is TRBJ2-7; TRBD2 is a possible D gene (6 bases). Germline V CDR1 and CDR2: SGHAT, FQDESV (reference sequence). This CDR3 comprises 14 residues. V lost 3 bases to trimming and J lost 3 bases, with 12 bases between them. The DNA of the CDR3 is TGTGCCAGCAGCTTGCGCGGGAATTACTACGAGCAGTACTTC. This translates into CASSLRGNYYEQYF. Looking up the rest from reference TRBV11-1 and TRBJ2-7 gives the full variable domain: EAEVAQSPRYKITEKSQAVAFWCDPISGHATLYWYRQILGQGPELLVQFQDESVVDDSQLPKDRFSAERLKGVDSTLKIQPAELGDSAMYLCASSLRGNYYEQYFGPGTRLTVT.

The chain joins TRBV7-9 to TRBJ2-2; D is perhaps TRBD1 (6 bases). The V end lost 1 base, the J end lost 4 bases, and 10 bases lay between the germline ends. The V gene's germline CDR1 is SEHNR and CDR2 FQNEAQ (reference sequence). The CDR3 sequence is 15 residues long. The CDR3 bases are TGTGCCAGCAGCTTAGGGGGACATTCCACCGGGGAGCTGTTTTTT. This codes for CASSLGGHSTGELFF.

The rearrangement links TRBV7-3 to TRBJ2-1; 10 bases fit TRBD1. The CDR3 covers 15 residues. The germline gives CDR1 SGHTA, CDR2 FQGTGA. The V segment lost 2 bases and the J segment 4 bases; nucleotides outside the gene matches: 2. CDR3 region: CASSLGQGEYNEQFF. The DNA of the CDR3 is TGTGCCAGCAGCTTAGGACAGGGGGAATACAATGAGCAGTTCTTC.

The chain recombines TRBV18 with TRBJ1-1; TRBD1 aligns across 9 bases. The germline V gene has CDR1 KGHSH and CDR2 LQKENI. V lost 4 bases and J lost 1; bases outside the gene matches: 7. This CDR3 has 16 amino acids. Here the CDR3 reads CASSLGTGHANTEAFF. As DNA, the CDR3 is TGTGCCAGCTCACTAGGGACAGGGCACGCGAACACTGAAGCTTTCTTT.

The gene calls are TRBV19 and TRBJ2-1, with TRBD1 identical over 10 bases. J gave up 4 bases and V 4 bases, and 10 bases lay outside the gene matches. The germline gives CDR1 LNHDA, CDR2 SQIVND (reference sequence). The CDR3 length is 17 residues. In DNA form, the CDR3 reads TGTGCCAGTAGTACCTACCGGGACAGGGGACCTTACAATGAGCAGTTCTTC. This codes for CASSTYRDRGPYNEQFF.

This rearrangement joins TRBV2 to TRBJ2-1, with 7 bases identical to TRBD1. After removal of 4 bases from V and 6 bases from J, the junction contained 0 bases not matched to a gene. This CDR3 is 12 amino acids long. Germline V lookup: CDR1 SNHLY, CDR2 FYNNEI. For the CDR3, the DNA is TGTGCCAGCAGTGGGGACAGCAATGAGCAGTTCTTC. Residues: CASSGDSNEQFF.

This clone was observed a few times. The chain has TRBV9 and TRBJ2-7; TRBD1 matches at 9 bases. J gave up 4 bases and V 4 bases, and 12 bases lay outside the gene matches. This CDR3 is built from 16 residues. Germline loops: CDR1 SGDLS, CDR2 YYNGEE. CDR3 sequence (DNA): TGTGCCAGCAGCTCGCGGGACAGGGAGGTTTTATACGAGCAGTACTTC. This encodes CASSSRDREVLYEQYF.

The chain links TRBV7-3 to TRBJ2-5; 10 nucleotides agree with TRBD2. With 0 bases clipped from V and 9 bases from J, the junction kept 28 bases outside the gene matches. The germline V gene has CDR1 SGHTA and CDR2 FQGTGA. This CDR3 comprises 22 residues. The CDR3 coding sequence is TGTGCCAGCAGCTTAACAATTCGGGCTAGCGGGGGCCTTCCCACGTTCAAGACTCCCCAGTACTTC. This sequence encodes CASSLTIRASGGLPTFKTPQYF.

The CDR3 DNA reads TGTGCCAGTAGCGTGGGACTAGCGGGATTCAATGAGCAGTTCTTC. Translated, it gives CASSVGLAGFNEQFF. This chain connects TRBV19 to TRBJ2-1; 13 bases agree with TRBD2. The CDR3 consists of 15 residues. CDR1 LNHDA and CDR2 SQIVND come from the germline V gene (reference sequence). Losses at the gene ends were 6 bases for V and 6 bases for J; bases not matched to a gene: 5.

This chain links TRBV5-1 with TRBJ1-2; no firm D call. Germline V gene data show CDR1 as SGHRS and CDR2 as YFSETQ. The V and J ends lost 2 bases and 4 bases respectively, with 15 bases between them. The CDR3 runs 15 residues. CDR3 sequence (DNA): TGCGCCAGCAGCTTAGGCCAGCAACTAGGCTATGGCTACACCTTC. This translates into CASSLGQQLGYGYTF.

This chain's CDR3 is CASSYPIGEEQFF. The CDR3 nucleotides are TGTGCCAGCAGTTACCCCATTGGGGAGGAGCAGTTCTTC. The rearrangement links TRBV6-2 or TRBV6-3 to TRBJ2-1; D might be TRBD2 (5 bases). Trimming stripped 2 bases from V and 10 bases from J, with 12 bases between. In germline, CDR1 is MNHEY, CDR2 SVGEGT. The CDR3 extends over 13 amino acids.

V and J are TRBV11-1 and TRBJ2-5; possible D gene TRBD2, 6 bases. V lost 8 bases to trimming and J lost 0 bases, with 10 bases between them. The CDR3 is 13 amino acids. In germline, CDR1 is SGHAT, CDR2 FQDESV (reference sequence). CDR3 amino acids: CASGGGDQETQYF. The CDR3 bases are TGTGCCAGCGGCGGCGGGGACCAAGAGACCCAGTACTTC. The full variable domain, completed using reference TRBV11-1 and TRBJ2-5, is EAEVAQSPRYKITEKSQAVAFWCDPISGHATLYWYRQILGQGPELLVQFQDESVVDDSQLPKDRFSAERLKGVDSTLKIQPAELGDSAMYLCASGGGDQETQYFGPGTRLLVL.